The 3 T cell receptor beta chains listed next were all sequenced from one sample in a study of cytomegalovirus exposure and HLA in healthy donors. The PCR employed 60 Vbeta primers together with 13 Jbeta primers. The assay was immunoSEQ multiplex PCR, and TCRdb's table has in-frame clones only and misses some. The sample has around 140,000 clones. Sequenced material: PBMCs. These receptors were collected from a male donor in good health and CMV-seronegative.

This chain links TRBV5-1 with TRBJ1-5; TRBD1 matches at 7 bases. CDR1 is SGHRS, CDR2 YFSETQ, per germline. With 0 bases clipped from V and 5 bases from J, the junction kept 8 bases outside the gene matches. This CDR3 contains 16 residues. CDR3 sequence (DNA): TGCGCCAGCAGCTTGGACGGGTTGCAGGGGGATCAGCCCCAGCATTTT. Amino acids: CASSLDGLQGDQPQHF.

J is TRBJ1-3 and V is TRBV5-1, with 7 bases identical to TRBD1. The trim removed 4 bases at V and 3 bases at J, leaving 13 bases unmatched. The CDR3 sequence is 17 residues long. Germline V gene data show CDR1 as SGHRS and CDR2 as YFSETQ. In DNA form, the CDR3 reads TGCGCCAGCAGCACCGCCAGCTTTCAGGGGGTTGGAAACACCATATATTTT. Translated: CASSTASFQGVGNTIYF.

The CDR3 DNA reads TGTGCCAGCAGCTTAGCATTCCGGGACACTTTCTCCTACGAGCAGTACTTC. Its translation: CASSLAFRDTFSYEQYF. The chain has TRBV7-2 and TRBJ2-7, with a weak D call TRBD1 (6 bases). V lost 0 bases and J 0 bases, leaving 15 bases between the germline ends. Germline V gene sequence: CDR1 SGHTA, CDR2 FQGNSA. CDR3 length: 17 residues.